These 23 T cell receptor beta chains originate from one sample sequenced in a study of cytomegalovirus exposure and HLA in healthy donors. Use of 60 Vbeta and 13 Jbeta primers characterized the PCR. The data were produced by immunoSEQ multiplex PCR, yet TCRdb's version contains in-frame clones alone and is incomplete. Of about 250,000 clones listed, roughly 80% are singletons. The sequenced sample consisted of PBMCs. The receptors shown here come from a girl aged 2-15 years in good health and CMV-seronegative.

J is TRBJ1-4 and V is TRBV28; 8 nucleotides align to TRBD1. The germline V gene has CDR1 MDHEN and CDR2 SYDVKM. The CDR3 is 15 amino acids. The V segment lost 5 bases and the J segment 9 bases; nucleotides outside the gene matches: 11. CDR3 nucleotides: TGTGCCAGCAGTATTGGGGGCAGGGGGCGTCAAAAACTGTTTTTT. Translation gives CASSIGGRGRQKLFF.

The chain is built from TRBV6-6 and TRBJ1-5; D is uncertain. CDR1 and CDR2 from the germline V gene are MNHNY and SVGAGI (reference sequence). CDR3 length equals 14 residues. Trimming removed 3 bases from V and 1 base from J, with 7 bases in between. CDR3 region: CASSYSGSNQPQHF. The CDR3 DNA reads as TGTGCCAGCAGTTATTCGGGAAGCAATCAGCCCCAGCATTTT.

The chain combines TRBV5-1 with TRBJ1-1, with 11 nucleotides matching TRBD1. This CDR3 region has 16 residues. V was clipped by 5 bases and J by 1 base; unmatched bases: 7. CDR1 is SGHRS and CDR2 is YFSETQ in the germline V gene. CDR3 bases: TGCGCCAGCAGATTCGGACAGGGGGCTTGGAACACTGAAGCTTTCTTT. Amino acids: CASRFGQGAWNTEAFF.

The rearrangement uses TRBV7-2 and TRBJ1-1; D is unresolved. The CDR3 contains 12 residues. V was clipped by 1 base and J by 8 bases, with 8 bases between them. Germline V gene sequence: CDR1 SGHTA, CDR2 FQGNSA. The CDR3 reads CASSLVLTEAFF. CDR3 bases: TGTGCCAGCAGCTTAGTCCTAACCGAAGCTTTCTTT.

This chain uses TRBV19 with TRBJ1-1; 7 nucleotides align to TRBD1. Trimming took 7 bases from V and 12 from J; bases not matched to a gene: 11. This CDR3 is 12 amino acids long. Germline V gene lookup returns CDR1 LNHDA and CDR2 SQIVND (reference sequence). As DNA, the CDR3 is TGTGCCAGTATGGGAGAGACAGGGAACTCTTTCTTT. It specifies CASMGETGNSFF.

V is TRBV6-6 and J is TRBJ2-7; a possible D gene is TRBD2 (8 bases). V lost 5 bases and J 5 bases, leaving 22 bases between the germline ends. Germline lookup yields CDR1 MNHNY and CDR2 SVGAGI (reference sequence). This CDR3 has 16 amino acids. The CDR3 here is CASSLSGGGAVNEQYF. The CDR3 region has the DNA TGTGCCAGCAGTCTGTCGGGAGGGGGCGCGGTAAACGAGCAGTACTTC.

CDR3: CASSERQGSNQPQHF. The CDR3 region has the DNA TGTGCCAGCAGTGAGCGGCAGGGCTCAAATCAGCCCCAGCATTTT. V gene TRBV2 combines with J gene TRBJ1-5, with D possibly being TRBD1 (5 bases). Germline CDR1 is SNHLY and CDR2 is FYNNEI. The CDR3 runs 15 residues. The ends were cut back, 3 bases at V and 4 bases at J, with 13 bases in the middle.

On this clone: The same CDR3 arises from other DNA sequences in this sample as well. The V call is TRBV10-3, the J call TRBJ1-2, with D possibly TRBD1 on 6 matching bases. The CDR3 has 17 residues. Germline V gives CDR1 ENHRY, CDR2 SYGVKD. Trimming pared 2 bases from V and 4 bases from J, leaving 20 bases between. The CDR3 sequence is CAISETVIDRKGYGYTF. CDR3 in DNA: TGTGCCATCAGTGAGACTGTTATCGACAGGAAAGGCTATGGCTACACCTTC.

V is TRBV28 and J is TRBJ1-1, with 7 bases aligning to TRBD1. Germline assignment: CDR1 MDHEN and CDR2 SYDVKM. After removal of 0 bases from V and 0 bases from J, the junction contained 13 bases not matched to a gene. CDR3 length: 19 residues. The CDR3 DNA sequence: TGTGCCAGCAGTTTATGCCGTACGACAGGGATTTTGGTGAACACTGAAGCTTTCTTT. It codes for CASSLCRTTGILVNTEAFF.

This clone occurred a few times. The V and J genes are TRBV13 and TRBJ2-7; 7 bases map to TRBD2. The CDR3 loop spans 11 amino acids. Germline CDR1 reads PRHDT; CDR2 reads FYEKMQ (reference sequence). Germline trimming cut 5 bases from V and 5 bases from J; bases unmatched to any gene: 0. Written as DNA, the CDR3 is TGTGCCAGCAGCCGGGGGGACGAGCAGTACTTC. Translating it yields CASSRGDEQYF.

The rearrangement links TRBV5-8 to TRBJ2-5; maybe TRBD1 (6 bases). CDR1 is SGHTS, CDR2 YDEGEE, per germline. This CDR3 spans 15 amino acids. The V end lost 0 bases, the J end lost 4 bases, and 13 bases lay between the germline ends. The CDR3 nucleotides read TGTGCCAGCAGCTTGGTTTCGGCCAGGGGAGAGACCCAGTACTTC. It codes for CASSLVSARGETQYF.

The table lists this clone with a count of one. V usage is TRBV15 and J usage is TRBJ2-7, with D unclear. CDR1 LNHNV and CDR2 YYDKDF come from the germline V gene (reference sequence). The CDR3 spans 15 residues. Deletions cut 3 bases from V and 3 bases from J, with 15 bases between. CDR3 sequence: CATSRGKSSVYEQYF. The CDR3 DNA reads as TGTGCCACCAGCAGGGGCAAATCTTCGGTCTACGAGCAGTACTTC.

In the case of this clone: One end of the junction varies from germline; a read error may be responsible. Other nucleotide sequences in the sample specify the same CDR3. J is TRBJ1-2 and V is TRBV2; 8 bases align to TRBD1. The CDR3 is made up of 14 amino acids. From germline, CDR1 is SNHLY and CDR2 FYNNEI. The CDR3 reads CATQGQGGYYGYTF. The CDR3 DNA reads TGTGCCACCCAAGGACAGGGCGGGTACTATGGTTACACCTTC.

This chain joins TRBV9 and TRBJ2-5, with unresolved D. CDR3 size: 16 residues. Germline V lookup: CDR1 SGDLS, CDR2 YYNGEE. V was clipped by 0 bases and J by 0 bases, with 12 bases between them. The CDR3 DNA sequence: TGTGCCAGCAGCGTAGGGGCGTCTTGGTACCAAGAGACCCAGTACTTC. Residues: CASSVGASWYQETQYF.

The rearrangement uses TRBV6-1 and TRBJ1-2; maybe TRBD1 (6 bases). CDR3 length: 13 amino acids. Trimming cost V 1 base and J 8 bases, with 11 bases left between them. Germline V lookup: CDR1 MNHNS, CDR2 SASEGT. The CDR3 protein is CASSEGQGLGYTF. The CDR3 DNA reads TGTGCCAGCAGTGAAGGGCAGGGGCTGGGCTACACCTTC.

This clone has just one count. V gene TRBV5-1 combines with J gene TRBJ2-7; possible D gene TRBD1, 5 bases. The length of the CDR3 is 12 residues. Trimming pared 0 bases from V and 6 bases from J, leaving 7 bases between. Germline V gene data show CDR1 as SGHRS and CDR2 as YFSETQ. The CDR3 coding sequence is TGCGCCAGCAGCTTGGAGGGGCGCGAGCAGTACTTC. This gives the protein CASSLEGREQYF.

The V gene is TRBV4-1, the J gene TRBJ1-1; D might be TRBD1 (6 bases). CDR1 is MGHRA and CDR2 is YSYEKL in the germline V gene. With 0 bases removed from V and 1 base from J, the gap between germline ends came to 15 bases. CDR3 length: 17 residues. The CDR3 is CASSQDQQGKRNTEAFF. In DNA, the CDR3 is TGCGCCAGCAGCCAAGATCAACAGGGAAAACGGAACACTGAAGCTTTCTTT.

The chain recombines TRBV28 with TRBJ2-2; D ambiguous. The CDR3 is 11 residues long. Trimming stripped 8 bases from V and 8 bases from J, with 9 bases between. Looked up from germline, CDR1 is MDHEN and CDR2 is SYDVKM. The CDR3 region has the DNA TGTGCCAGCTCTCCCCCGGGGGAGCTGTTTTTT. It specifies CASSPPGELFF. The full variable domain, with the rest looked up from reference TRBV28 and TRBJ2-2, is DVKVTQSSRYLVKRTGEKVFLECVQDMDHENMFWYRQDPGLGLRLIYFSYDVKMKEKGDIPEGYSVSREKKERFSLILESASTNQTSMYLCASSPPGELFFGEGSRLTVL.

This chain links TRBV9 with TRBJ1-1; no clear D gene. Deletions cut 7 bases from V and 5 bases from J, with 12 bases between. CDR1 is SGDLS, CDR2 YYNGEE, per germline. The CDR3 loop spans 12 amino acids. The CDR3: CASGLSGTEAFF. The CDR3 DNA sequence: TGTGCCAGCGGGTTATCCGGGACTGAAGCTTTCTTT.

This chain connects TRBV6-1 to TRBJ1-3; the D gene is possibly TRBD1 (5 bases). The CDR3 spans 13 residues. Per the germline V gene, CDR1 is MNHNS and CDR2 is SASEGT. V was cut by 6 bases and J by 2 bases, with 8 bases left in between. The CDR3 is CASRTTAGNTIYF. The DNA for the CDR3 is TGTGCCAGCAGGACGACAGCTGGAAACACCATATATTTT.

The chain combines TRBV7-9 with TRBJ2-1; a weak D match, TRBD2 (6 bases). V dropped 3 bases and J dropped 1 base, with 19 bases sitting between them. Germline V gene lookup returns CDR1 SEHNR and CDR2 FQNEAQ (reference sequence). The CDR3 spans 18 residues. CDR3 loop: CASSLHRAGTTSYNEQFF. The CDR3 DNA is TGTGCCAGCAGCTTGCACCGGGCGGGAACCACATCCTACAATGAGCAGTTCTTC. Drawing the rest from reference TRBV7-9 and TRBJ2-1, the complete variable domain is DTGVSQNPRHKITKRGQNVTFRCDPISEHNRLYWYRQTLGQGPEFLTYFQNEAQLEKSRLLSDRFSAERPKGSFSTLEIQRTEQGDSAMYLCASSLHRAGTTSYNEQFFGPGTRLTVL.

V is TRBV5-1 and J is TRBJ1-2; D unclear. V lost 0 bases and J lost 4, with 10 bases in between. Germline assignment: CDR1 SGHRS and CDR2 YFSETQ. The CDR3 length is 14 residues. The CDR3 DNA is TGCGCCAGCAGCTTGGGCCAGAGACTCTATGGCTACACCTTC. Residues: CASSLGQRLYGYTF.

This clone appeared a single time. CDR3 sequence reads: CASRIPNEYTQYF. Written as DNA, the CDR3 is TGTGCCAGCAGGATACCGAACGAGTATACGCAGTATTTT. The rearrangement links TRBV27 to TRBJ2-3; D remains ambiguous. This CDR3 is 13 amino acids long. V was pared by 6 bases and J by 7 bases, with 14 bases between. Germline CDR1 and CDR2: MNHEY and SMNVEV (reference sequence).